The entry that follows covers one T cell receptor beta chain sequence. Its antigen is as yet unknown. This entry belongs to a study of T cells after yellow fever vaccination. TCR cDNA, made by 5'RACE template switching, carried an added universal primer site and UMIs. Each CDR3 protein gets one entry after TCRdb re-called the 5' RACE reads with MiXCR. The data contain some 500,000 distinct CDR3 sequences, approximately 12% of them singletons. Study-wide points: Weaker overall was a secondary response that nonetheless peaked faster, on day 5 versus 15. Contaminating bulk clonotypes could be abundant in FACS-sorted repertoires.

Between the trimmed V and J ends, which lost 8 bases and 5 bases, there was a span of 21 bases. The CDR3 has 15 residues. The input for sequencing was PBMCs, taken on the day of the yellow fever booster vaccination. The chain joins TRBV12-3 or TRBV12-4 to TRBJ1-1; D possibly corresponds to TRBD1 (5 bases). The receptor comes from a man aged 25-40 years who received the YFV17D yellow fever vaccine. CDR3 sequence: CASEFTPGSRTEAFF. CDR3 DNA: TGTGCCAGCGAGTTTACCCCAGGGTCGAGGACTGAAGCTTTCTTT.